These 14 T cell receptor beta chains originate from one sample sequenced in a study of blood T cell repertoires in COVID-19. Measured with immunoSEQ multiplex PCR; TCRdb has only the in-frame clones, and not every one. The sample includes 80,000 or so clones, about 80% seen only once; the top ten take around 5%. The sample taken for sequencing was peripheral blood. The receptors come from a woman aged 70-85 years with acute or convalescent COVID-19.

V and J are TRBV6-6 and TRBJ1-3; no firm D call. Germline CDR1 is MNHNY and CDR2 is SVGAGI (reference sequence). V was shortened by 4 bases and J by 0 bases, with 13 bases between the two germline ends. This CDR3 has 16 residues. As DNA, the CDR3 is TGTGCCAGCAGTTCCCCCCTGCCGAGCTCTGGAAACACCATATATTTT. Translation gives CASSSPLPSSGNTIYF.

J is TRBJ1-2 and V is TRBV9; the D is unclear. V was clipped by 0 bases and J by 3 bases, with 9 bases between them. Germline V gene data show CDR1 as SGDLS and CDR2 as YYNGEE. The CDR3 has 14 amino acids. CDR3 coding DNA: TGTGCCAGCAGCGTAGCTGGCGGTGACTATGGCTACACCTTC. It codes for CASSVAGGDYGYTF.

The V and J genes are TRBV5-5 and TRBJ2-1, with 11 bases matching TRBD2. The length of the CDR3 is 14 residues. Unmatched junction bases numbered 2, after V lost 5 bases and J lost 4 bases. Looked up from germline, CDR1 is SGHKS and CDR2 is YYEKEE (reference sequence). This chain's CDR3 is CASRGTSGYNEQFF. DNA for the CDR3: TGTGCCAGCAGGGGGACTAGCGGATACAATGAGCAGTTCTTC.

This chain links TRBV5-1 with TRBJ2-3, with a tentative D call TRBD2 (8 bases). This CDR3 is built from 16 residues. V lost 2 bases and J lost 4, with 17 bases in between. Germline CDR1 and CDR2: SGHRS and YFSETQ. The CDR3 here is CASSLGGGGPSDTQYF. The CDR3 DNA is TGCGCCAGCAGCTTAGGGGGCGGGGGGCCGTCAGATACGCAGTATTTT.

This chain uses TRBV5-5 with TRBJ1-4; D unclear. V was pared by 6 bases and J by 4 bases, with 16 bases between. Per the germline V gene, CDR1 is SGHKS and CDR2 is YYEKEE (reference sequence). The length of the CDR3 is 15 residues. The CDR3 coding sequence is TGTGCCAGCACCACCCGGAGCGAGCTTAATGAAAAACTGTTTTTT. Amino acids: CASTTRSELNEKLFF.

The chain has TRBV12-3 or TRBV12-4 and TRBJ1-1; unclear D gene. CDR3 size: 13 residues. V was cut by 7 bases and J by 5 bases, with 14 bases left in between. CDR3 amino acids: CASTGGLGTEAFF. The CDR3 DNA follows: TGTGCCAGCACCGGAGGGTTGGGGACTGAAGCTTTCTTT.

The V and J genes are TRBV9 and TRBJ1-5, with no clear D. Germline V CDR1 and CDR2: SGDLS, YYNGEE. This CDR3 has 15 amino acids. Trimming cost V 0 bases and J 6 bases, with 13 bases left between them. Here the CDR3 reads CASSVAGAYGQPQHF. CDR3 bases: TGTGCCAGCAGCGTAGCGGGAGCATACGGTCAGCCCCAGCATTTT.

CDR3 bases: TGTGCCAGCAGCGTAGGACTGGCGGGGGGGCTCGATGAGCAGTTCTTC. As protein: CASSVGLAGGLDEQFF. This rearrangement joins TRBV9 to TRBJ2-1; the match to TRBD2 covers 9 bases. Trimming cost V 0 bases and J 8 bases; bases outside gene matches: 9. Germline V gene lookup returns CDR1 SGDLS and CDR2 YYNGEE. This CDR3 is built from 16 residues.

The CDR3 region is CASTPTGSYNSPLHF. The CDR3 coding sequence is TGTGCCAGCACCCCCACCGGCTCCTATAATTCACCCCTCCACTTT. The rearrangement joins TRBV4-2 to TRBJ1-6; D gene uncertain. CDR3 length: 15 residues. V lost 7 bases to trimming and J lost 0 bases, with 10 bases between them. Germline V lookup: CDR1 LGHNA, CDR2 YNFKEQ.

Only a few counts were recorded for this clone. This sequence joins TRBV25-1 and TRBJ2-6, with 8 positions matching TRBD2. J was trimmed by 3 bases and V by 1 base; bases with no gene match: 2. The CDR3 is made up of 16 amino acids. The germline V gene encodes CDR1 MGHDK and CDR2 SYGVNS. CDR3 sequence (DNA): TGTGCCAGCAGTGAATCGGGAGGGAGTGGGGCCAACGTCCTGACTTTC. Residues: CASSESGGSGANVLTF.

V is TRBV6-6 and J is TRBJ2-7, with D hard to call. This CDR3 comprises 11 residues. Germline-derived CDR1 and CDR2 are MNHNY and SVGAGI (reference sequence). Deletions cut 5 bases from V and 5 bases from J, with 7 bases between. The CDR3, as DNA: TGTGCCAGCAGTCCTAGTAACGAGCAGTACTTC. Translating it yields CASSPSNEQYF.

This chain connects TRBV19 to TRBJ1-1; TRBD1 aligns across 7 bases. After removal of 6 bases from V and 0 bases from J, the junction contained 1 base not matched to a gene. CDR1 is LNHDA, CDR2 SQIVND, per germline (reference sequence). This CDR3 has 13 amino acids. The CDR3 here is CASRDRLNTEAFF. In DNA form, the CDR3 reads TGTGCCAGTAGGGACAGGTTGAACACTGAAGCTTTCTTT. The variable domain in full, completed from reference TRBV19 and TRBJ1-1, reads DGGITQSPKYLFRKEGQNVTLSCEQNLNHDAMYWYRQDPGQGLRLIYYSQIVNDFQKGDIAEGYSVSREKKESFPLTVTSAQKNPTAFYLCASRDRLNTEAFFGQGTRLTVV.

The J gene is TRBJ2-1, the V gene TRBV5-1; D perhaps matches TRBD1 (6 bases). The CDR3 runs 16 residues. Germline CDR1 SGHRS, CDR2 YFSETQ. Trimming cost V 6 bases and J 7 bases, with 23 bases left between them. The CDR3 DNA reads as TGCGCCAGCAAACCCTGGGACATCCAAGGTGGTAATGAGCAGTTCTTC. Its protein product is CASKPWDIQGGNEQFF.

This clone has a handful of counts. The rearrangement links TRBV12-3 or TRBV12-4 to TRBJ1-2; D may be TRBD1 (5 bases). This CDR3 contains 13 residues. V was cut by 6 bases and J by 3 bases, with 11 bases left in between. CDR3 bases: TGTGCCAGCAGCTCTGGGACTTACTATGGCTACACCTTC. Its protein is CASSSGTYYGYTF.